This TCR beta chain was captured in a study of T cell responses to AZD1222 COVID-19 vaccine. For the study at large: Second-dose recipients at about 4 or about 12 weeks were treated as one pooled group.

Note on this clone: What it binds is unknown.

Using immunoSEQ multiplex PCR, the repertoire was profiled, and TCRdb retains in-frame clones only, with some absent. The sample holds under 150,000 clones, 80% to 95% seen once. Findings and limits, study-wide: The donors showed a predominance of white British ancestry and of females, with possible underestimation of clonal diversity. After the peak T cell response, and only then, were repertoires sampled. Baseline antibody screening turned up just a handful of seropositive AZD1222 recipients.

CDR3 length equals 13 residues. Germline lookup yields CDR1 ENHRY and CDR2 SYGVKD. V was shortened by 10 bases and J by 5 bases, with 14 bases between the two germline ends. The genes are TRBV10-3 and TRBJ1-4; D is undetermined. The TCR comes from an adult in good health. Here the sequenced sample was peripheral blood, taken on day 0 of AZD1222 vaccination. The CDR3 nucleotides are TGTGCCACGGCGACATTGGGGAATGAAAAACTGTTTTTT. Protein product: CATATLGNEKLFF.